A selection of T cell receptor beta chains follows, all from one sample in a study of vaccination effects on CD4 cells after COVID-19. These receptors lack a known antigen. This table comes from immunoSEQ multiplex PCR, and its TCRdb copy is limited to in-frame clones, with some not included. The sample has under 65,000 clones, roughly 77% seen once. The sequencing here drew on CD4+ T cells from PBMCs cultured with HIV peptides, taken before COVID-19 vaccination. Source of these receptors: a human donor who had a prior SARS-CoV-2 infection. Both conserved end residues are part of each CDR3. A D gene is named only where the DNA matches it firmly. Clone size appears in some rows only: once, few, many, or a class for an expanded clone.

d_call clone_size j_call v_call cdr3_length cdr3_aa cdr3_nt
TRBD2 . TRBJ2-3 TRBV4-2 19 CASRGGRTSVAPSTDTQYF TGTGCCAGCAGGGGAGGGAGGACTAGCGTGGCCCCTAGCACAGATACGCAGTATTTT
. . TRBJ1-1 TRBV5-1 16 CASSRDGELGNTEAFF TGCGCCAGCAGCCGGGACGGAGAGCTTGGGAACACTGAAGCTTTCTTT
. . TRBJ2-1 TRBV7-2 14 CASSLAYYDNEQFF TGTGCCAGCAGCTTAGCCTATTACGACAATGAGCAGTTCTTC
TRBD2 . TRBJ2-1 TRBV7-3 16 CASSPQRGGSYNEQFF TGTGCCAGCAGTCCTCAGCGGGGGGGCTCCTACAATGAGCAGTTCTTC
TRBD2 . TRBJ2-1 TRBV28 14 CASRTSGSHNEQFF TGTGCCAGCAGGACTAGCGGGAGTCACAATGAGCAGTTCTTC
. . TRBJ1-4 TRBV19 13 CASSMVWNRELFF TGTGCCAGTAGTATGGTATGGAACAGGGAACTGTTTTTT
TRBD2 . TRBJ2-1 TRBV18 16 CASSRPSGRSTNEQFF TGTGCCAGCTCACGCCCTAGCGGGAGGTCTACTAATGAGCAGTTCTTC
TRBD1 . TRBJ1-4 TRBV5-1 14 CASSRDRQNEKLFF TGCGCCAGCAGCCGGGACAGACAAAATGAAAAACTGTTTTTT
TRBD2 few TRBJ2-1 TRBV18 15 CASSPWASGRDEQFF TGTGCCAGCTCACCCTGGGCTAGCGGGAGAGATGAGCAGTTCTTC
. . TRBJ2-3 TRBV4-1 17 CASSQGKQRSIADTQYF TGCGCCAGCAGCCAGGGAAAACAGAGGTCGATAGCAGATACGCAGTATTTT
. . TRBJ1-6 TRBV7-3 13 CASSLAGGSPLHF TGTGCCAGCAGCTTAGCGGGGGGTTCACCCCTCCACTTT
. . TRBJ2-7 TRBV7-9 13 CASSSPNSYEQYF TGTGCCAGCAGCTCCCCGAACTCCTACGAGCAGTACTTC
. . TRBJ1-5 TRBV6-5 16 CASSYEQSPLGQPQHF TGTGCCAGCAGTTATGAACAGTCCCCCCTGGGCCAGCCCCAGCATTTT
TRBD2 once TRBJ2-1 TRBV7-2 19 CASSSRLAVLDRSYNEQFF TGTGCCAGCAGCTCAAGACTAGCGGTACTTGATAGGTCCTACAATGAGCAGTTCTTC
TRBD1 . TRBJ2-3 TRBV5-4 15 CASTTRQQGADTQYF TGTGCCAGCACGACCCGCCAGCAGGGGGCAGATACGCAGTATTTT
. . TRBJ1-1 TRBV12-3/TRBV12-4 13 CASSLNRDTEAFF TGTGCCAGCAGCCTGAACAGGGACACTGAAGCTTTCTTT
. few TRBJ2-5 TRBV4-1 14 CASSQEFLVRTQYF TGCGCCAGCAGCCAAGAATTCCTCGTTCGAACCCAGTACTTC
. few TRBJ1-5 TRBV18 17 CASSPNAPGYSNQPQHF TGTGCCAGCTCACCAAACGCCCCGGGGTATAGCAATCAGCCCCAGCATTTT
. few TRBJ1-5 TRBV7-2 13 CASSLQGDQPQHF TGTGCCAGCAGCTTACAGGGAGACCAGCCCCAGCATTTT
. . TRBJ1-2 TRBV15 13 CATRALWKNGYTF TGTGCCACCAGGGCGCTCTGGAAGAATGGCTACACCTTC
. once TRBJ1-2 TRBV2 13 CASSQDLNYGYTF TGTGCCAGCAGTCAGGATCTTAACTATGGCTACACCTTC
. . TRBJ1-4 TRBV7-9 16 CASSLALGRLNEKLFF TGTGCCAGCAGCTTAGCCCTAGGACGGCTTAATGAAAAACTGTTTTTT
TRBD1 . TRBJ1-5 TRBV19 14 CASSITGGDQPQHF TGTGCCAGTAGTATAACAGGGGGGGATCAGCCCCAGCATTTT
. . TRBJ2-3 TRBV9 14 CASSVAASTDTQYF TGTGCCAGCAGCGTAGCGGCTAGCACAGATACGCAGTATTTT